The sequence of this T cell receptor beta chain was determined in a study of CD8+CD57+ T cells in acquired aplastic anemia. The germline V and J ends were trimmed by 8 bases and 2 bases, with 10 bases remaining between them. CDR1 SEHNR and CDR2 FQNEAQ come from the germline V gene (reference sequence). The CDR3 loop spans 12 amino acids. Researchers used genomic DNA as the template to profile TCR beta VDJ and CDR3. MiXCR, applied by TCRdb to the reads, yields one record per CDR3 protein. Here the sample spans some 120,000 distinct CDR3 sequences, 45% to 60% being singletons. Previously, flow cytometry had revealed CD8+CD57+ cell expansion in the patients chosen for sequencing. There are a few counts of this clonotype.

The J gene is TRBJ2-7, the V gene TRBV7-9, with unresolved D. The sequenced sample was sorted CD4+, CD8+, or CD8+CD57+ T cells (not recorded which) from PBMCs. This TCR derives from a human donor with aplastic anemia. CDR3 sequence: CASSQVAYEQYF. The CDR3 nucleotides read TGTGCCAGCTCGCAGGTGGCCTACGAGCAGTACTTC.